These 19 T cell receptor beta chains came from one sample sequenced in a study of shared clonotypes between healthy human individuals. Assay: immunoSEQ multiplex PCR; the TCRdb copy retains only in-frame clones and omits some. The data hold about 600,000 clones, with more than 95% observed a single time. Sequenced input: naive CD4+ T cells sorted from blood. Subset defined: CD45RA+ positively selected. These receptors all come from a woman in her twenties or thirties in good health.

This chain links TRBV7-2 with TRBJ2-7; D is perhaps TRBD1 (5 bases). Germline CDR1 is SGHTA and CDR2 is FQGNSA. There are 13 residues in the CDR3. V was cut by 3 bases and J by 7 bases, with 13 bases left in between. The CDR3 region has the DNA TGTGCCAGCAGCTTTTCCAGGGTTGAAGAGCAGTACTTC. It specifies CASSFSRVEEQYF.

The chain uses TRBV28 and TRBJ2-1, with D perhaps matching TRBD2 (6 bases). Germline V gene sequence: CDR1 MDHEN, CDR2 SYDVKM. CDR3 length: 17 amino acids. V was shortened by 6 bases and J by 7 bases, with 25 bases between the two germline ends. The CDR3 is CASSYISAGRLMNEQFF. For the CDR3, the DNA is TGTGCCAGCAGCTATATTAGCGCAGGGAGGTTGATGAATGAGCAGTTCTTC.

The genes are TRBV5-1 and TRBJ2-5; 11 positions match TRBD2. Gene TRBJ2-7 matches the end of the DNA better, so the J call may be wrong. The CDR3 contains 17 residues. CDR1 SGHRS and CDR2 YFSETQ come from the germline V gene. CDR3 amino acids: CASSSTGLAELTYEQYF. The CDR3 DNA sequence: TGCGCCAGCAGCTCCACGGGACTAGCGGAACTTACCTACGAGCAGTACTTC.

The rearrangement links TRBV4-1 to TRBJ1-2; 8 bases are a match to TRBD1. CDR1 is MGHRA and CDR2 is YSYEKL in the germline V gene. There are 15 residues in the CDR3. The V and J ends lost 3 bases and 4 bases, in that order; junction bases with no gene match: 7. The CDR3 DNA sequence: TGCGCCAGCAGCCACCTCGGGACAGGTTCCTATGGCTACACCTTC. As protein: CASSHLGTGSYGYTF.

The chain is built from TRBV7-2 and TRBJ2-5; either TRBD1 or TRBD2 may fit D (5 bases each). The germline gives CDR1 SGHTA, CDR2 FQGNSA. The germline V and J ends were trimmed by 5 bases and 4 bases, with 14 bases remaining between them. CDR3 length equals 14 residues. As DNA, the CDR3 is TGTGCCAGCAGCCGACCCGGGACGGGAGAGACCCAGTACTTC. Translating gives CASSRPGTGETQYF.

The chain combines TRBV19 with TRBJ2-6; 7 nucleotides match TRBD1. Per the germline V gene, CDR1 is LNHDA and CDR2 is SQIVND (reference sequence). V shed 7 bases, J shed 0 bases, and the junction held 9 bases outside the gene matches. The CDR3 length is 17 residues. The CDR3 nucleotides are TGTGCCAGTAAGGGGGACAGAAAAAGCTCTGGGGCCAACGTCCTGACTTTC. Protein product: CASKGDRKSSGANVLTF. Supplemented by reference TRBV19 and TRBJ2-6, the full variable domain reads DGGITQSPKYLFRKEGQNVTLSCEQNLNHDAMYWYRQDPGQGLRLIYYSQIVNDFQKGDIAEGYSVSREKKESFPLTVTSAQKNPTAFYLCASKGDRKSSGANVLTFGAGSRLTVL.

This clone was observed a single time. The rearrangement links TRBV29-1 to TRBJ2-3, with a possible D match to TRBD2 (6 bases). Looked up from germline, CDR1 is SQVTM and CDR2 is ANQGSEA. Trimming removed 4 bases at V and 2 bases at J, with 16 bases between. The length of the CDR3 is 15 residues. In nucleotides, the CDR3 is TGCAGCGTTGGGGTGGGGGGAGGAGACACAGATACGCAGTATTTT. It codes for CSVGVGGGDTDTQYF.

The chain uses TRBV5-1 and TRBJ2-1; D may be TRBD1 (6 bases). The V and J ends lost 4 bases and 8 bases respectively, with 22 bases between them. CDR3 size: 16 residues. The germline V gene has CDR1 SGHRS and CDR2 YFSETQ. CDR3 DNA sequence: TGCGCCAGCAGCATGATCCGGGACACCAAAACCCATGAGCAGTTCTTC. Amino acid sequence: CASSMIRDTKTHEQFF. Combining the CDR3 with reference TRBV5-1 and TRBJ2-1 gives the whole variable domain KAGVTQTPRYLIKTRGQQVTLSCSPISGHRSVSWYQQTPGQGLQFLFEYFSETQRNKGNFPGRFSGRQFSNSRSEMNVSTLELGDSALYLCASSMIRDTKTHEQFFGPGTRLTVL.

For the CDR3, the DNA is TGTGCCAGCAGTTTTGGCAGGAGGGGGGATAGCAATCAGCCCCAGCATTTT. Amino acid sequence: CASSFGRRGDSNQPQHF. This chain uses TRBV28 with TRBJ1-5; D is perhaps TRBD1 (6 bases). Germline assignment: CDR1 MDHEN and CDR2 SYDVKM. The V and J ends lost 3 bases and 0 bases respectively, with 15 bases between them. The CDR3 is made up of 17 amino acids.

The CDR3 sequence: CASSPREGAIAEAFF. The CDR3 DNA reads TGTGCCAGCAGTCCCAGGGAGGGGGCTATCGCTGAAGCTTTCTTT. V is TRBV27 and J is TRBJ1-1, with 7 bases fitting TRBD1. The CDR3 has 15 residues. With V trimmed by 5 bases and J by 6 bases, 12 bases remained unmatched. The germline CDR1 and CDR2 sequences are MNHEY and SMNVEV (reference sequence).

The chain employs TRBV18 and TRBJ2-1; no clear D gene. The CDR3 runs 11 residues. Germline-derived CDR1 and CDR2 are KGHSH and LQKENI. V lost 4 bases to trimming and J lost 5 bases, with 3 bases between them. CDR3 sequence: CASSLDNEQFF. Here the CDR3 DNA reads TGTGCCAGCTCACTTGACAATGAGCAGTTCTTC.

This rearrangement joins TRBV10-3 to TRBJ1-4, with 7 bases aligning to TRBD1. CDR1 is ENHRY, CDR2 SYGVKD, per germline. Unmatched junction bases numbered 4, after V lost 5 bases and J lost 1 base. The CDR3 spans 15 residues. The CDR3 coding sequence is TGTGCCATCAGTAGACAGGGTAAAACTAATGAAAAACTGTTTTTT. Its translation: CAISRQGKTNEKLFF.

The chain couples TRBV9 to TRBJ1-3; maybe TRBD1 (6 bases). With 4 bases removed from V and 0 bases from J, the gap between germline ends came to 14 bases. This CDR3 has 16 amino acids. CDR1 is SGDLS and CDR2 is YYNGEE in the germline V gene. CDR3 nucleotide sequence: TGTGCCAGCAGCCCCAGGGACATCAGCTCTGGAAACACCATATATTTT. Translating it yields CASSPRDISSGNTIYF.

The chain combines TRBV4-1 with TRBJ2-3, with D possibly being TRBD1 (6 bases). The CDR3 sequence is 17 residues long. V gave up 3 bases and J gave up 1 base, with 17 bases separating them. Germline V gene lookup returns CDR1 MGHRA and CDR2 YSYEKL. CDR3 region: CASSHQGSEWGTDTQYF. DNA for the CDR3: TGCGCCAGCAGCCATCAGGGGTCGGAATGGGGCACAGATACGCAGTATTTT.

The CDR3 DNA follows: TGTGCCAGCAGTGTTCGCCTAGGGGAGGGAGATACGCAGTATTTT. Encoded protein: CASSVRLGEGDTQYF. J is TRBJ2-3 and V is TRBV6-4, with TRBD2 matching over 7 bases. There are 15 residues in the CDR3. Germline CDR1 is MRHNA and CDR2 is SNTAGT. The J segment lost 5 bases and the V segment lost 4 bases, leaving 9 bases of the junction unmatched.

This rearrangement joins TRBV18 to TRBJ2-7, with a weak D call TRBD1 (6 bases). V lost 4 bases and J lost 3, with 19 bases in between. This CDR3 spans 16 amino acids. From germline, CDR1 is KGHSH and CDR2 LQKENI. CDR3 protein: CASSLTTGADNYEQYF. The CDR3, as DNA: TGTGCCAGCTCACTTACGACAGGAGCCGATAACTACGAGCAGTACTTC.

This chain links TRBV5-1 with TRBJ2-7; perhaps TRBD2 as D (6 bases). The length of the CDR3 is 16 residues. CDR1 SGHRS and CDR2 YFSETQ come from the germline V gene. V lost 0 bases and J lost 4, with 17 bases in between. CDR3 in DNA: TGCGCCAGCAGCTTGGCCGATCCGAAAGGGAGGTACGAGCAGTACTTC. It translates to CASSLADPKGRYEQYF.

V usage is TRBV7-9 and J usage is TRBJ2-5; 8 bases match TRBD2. The J call may be mistaken, given a closer DNA end match to TRBJ2-7. Germline assignment: CDR1 SEHNR and CDR2 FQNEAQ (reference sequence). The CDR3 extends over 15 amino acids. The CDR3 protein is CASSFTSGSSYEQYF. The CDR3 nucleotides are TGTGCCAGCAGCTTTACTAGCGGAAGCTCCTACGAGCAGTACTTC.

In nucleotides, the CDR3 is TGCGCCAGCAGCTTGGTTTTTGGGACCACTAATGAAAAACTGTTTTTT. Translated: CASSLVFGTTNEKLFF. The J gene is TRBJ1-4, the V gene TRBV5-1; maybe TRBD1 (5 bases). The CDR3 is 16 amino acids. Looked up from germline, CDR1 is SGHRS and CDR2 is YFSETQ. Trimming cost V 0 bases and J 2 bases, with 11 bases left between them. Full variable domain (missing parts from reference TRBV5-1 and TRBJ1-4): KAGVTQTPRYLIKTRGQQVTLSCSPISGHRSVSWYQQTPGQGLQFLFEYFSETQRNKGNFPGRFSGRQFSNSRSEMNVSTLELGDSALYLCASSLVFGTTNEKLFFGSGTQLSVL.